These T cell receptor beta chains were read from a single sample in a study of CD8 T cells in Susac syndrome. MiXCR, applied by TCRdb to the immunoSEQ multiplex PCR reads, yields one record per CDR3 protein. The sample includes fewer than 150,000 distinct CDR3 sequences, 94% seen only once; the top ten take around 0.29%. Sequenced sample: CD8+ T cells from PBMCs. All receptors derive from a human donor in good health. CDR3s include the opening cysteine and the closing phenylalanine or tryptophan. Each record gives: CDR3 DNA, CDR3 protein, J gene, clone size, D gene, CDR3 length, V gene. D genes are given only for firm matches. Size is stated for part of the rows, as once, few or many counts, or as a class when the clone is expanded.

TGCGCCAGCAGCCAAAAGTCGGGACAGGGTACTAATGAAAAACTGTTTTTT CASSQKSGQGTNEKLFF TRBJ1-4 . TRBD1 17 TRBV4-1
TGTGCCACCAGCTACACCCGGGACACATCCTACGAGCAGTACTTC CATSYTRDTSYEQYF TRBJ2-7 . . 15 TRBV15
TGTGCCAGCAGCCAAATAGCGGGACGGAACGAGCAGTACTTC CASSQIAGRNEQYF TRBJ2-7 . TRBD2 14 TRBV3-1
TGTGCCAGCAGTTTAAGGTCTCCCGCCCTCGGCTACACCTTC CASSLRSPALGYTF TRBJ1-2 . . 14 TRBV27
TGTGCCAGCAGCTTCCCGGGACGGGTAGGGATGAACACTGAAGCTTTCTTT CASSFPGRVGMNTEAFF TRBJ1-1 . . 17 TRBV5-6
TGCAGCGTGGGGGGGAACCATGGCTACACCTTC CSVGGNHGYTF TRBJ1-2 . . 11 TRBV29-1
TGTGCCAGCTTATTGCCGGGACAGGGGGGCGAGCAGTACTTC CASLLPGQGGEQYF TRBJ2-7 . TRBD1 14 TRBV6-6
TGTGCCAGCAGCCGTGGGACTAGCGGGAATACAGATACGCAGTATTTT CASSRGTSGNTDTQYF TRBJ2-3 . TRBD2 16 TRBV3-1
TGTGCCTGGAGGGGACAGGGGGGAACTGAAGCTTTCTTT CAWRGQGGTEAFF TRBJ1-1 . TRBD1 13 TRBV30
TGCAGTGCTCTAAACAGGGGGTACTCTGGGGCCAACGTCCTGACTTTC CSALNRGYSGANVLTF TRBJ2-6 . TRBD1 16 TRBV20-1
TGTGCCAGCAGTTTAGCGGGTGGGGCCTACAATGAGCAGTTCTTC CASSLAGGAYNEQFF TRBJ2-1 few . 15 TRBV27
TGCGCCAGCAGCTTTACGGGAGCCAATGAGCAGTTCTTC CASSFTGANEQFF TRBJ2-1 . . 13 TRBV5-1
TGTGCCAGCAGGACAGGGTACGGCGGGGAGCTGTTTTTT CASRTGYGGELFF TRBJ2-2 once TRBD1 13 TRBV27
TGTGCCTCAAGGACTAGCGACACCTACGAGCAGTACTTC CASRTSDTYEQYF TRBJ2-7 . TRBD2 13 TRBV28
TGCAGCGTTGGAAAAAGAGGGAGGGGACAGGGCTACGAGCAGTACTTC CSVGKRGRGQGYEQYF TRBJ2-7 once TRBD1 16 TRBV29-1
TGTGCCAGCTCACCGCGCGACGAACACTACAATGAGCAGTTCTTC CASSPRDEHYNEQFF TRBJ2-1 . . 15 TRBV18
TGCAGCGTTCCTAGCTACACCTTC CSVPSYTF TRBJ1-2 . . 8 TRBV29-1
TGTGCCAGCAGCTCCGGGTCCCAAGCATTCAATGAGCAGTTCTTC CASSSGSQAFNEQFF TRBJ2-1 . . 15 TRBV21-1
TGTGCCAGCAGTTTATCACCAGGCGGGTACAATGAGCAGTTCTTC CASSLSPGGYNEQFF TRBJ2-1 . . 15 TRBV27
TGTGCCAGCAGCGGAGTAGGGAATGAGCAGTTCTTC CASSGVGNEQFF TRBJ2-1 . . 12 TRBV9
TGCAGCGTTGAAGAATCCCTTGGGACAGGGGGCCACTATGGCTACACCTTC CSVEESLGTGGHYGYTF TRBJ1-2 . TRBD1 17 TRBV29-1
TGCGCCAGCAGCCAAGAGATTGCGGGAGAAGAGACCCAGTACTTC CASSQEIAGEETQYF TRBJ2-5 medium-sized TRBD2 15 TRBV4-3
TGCAGCGTTGAGGAAGCTAGCGGGGCAGCCTACGAGCAGTACTTC CSVEEASGAAYEQYF TRBJ2-7 . TRBD2 15 TRBV29-1
TGTGCCACCAGTTACCAAGAGACCCAGTACTTC CATSYQETQYF TRBJ2-5 . . 11 TRBV24-1
TGTGCCAGCAGCGAGACCGGGACCCTCACCGAGCAGTACTTC CASSETGTLTEQYF TRBJ2-7 . . 14 TRBV9
TGTGCCAGTAGGGACAGAGACACAGATACGCAGTATTTT CASRDRDTDTQYF TRBJ2-3 . TRBD1 13 TRBV28
TGCAGTGCTAGAAACGGGTTCGGCCAGCCCCAGCATTTT CSARNGFGQPQHF TRBJ1-5 once . 13 TRBV20-1